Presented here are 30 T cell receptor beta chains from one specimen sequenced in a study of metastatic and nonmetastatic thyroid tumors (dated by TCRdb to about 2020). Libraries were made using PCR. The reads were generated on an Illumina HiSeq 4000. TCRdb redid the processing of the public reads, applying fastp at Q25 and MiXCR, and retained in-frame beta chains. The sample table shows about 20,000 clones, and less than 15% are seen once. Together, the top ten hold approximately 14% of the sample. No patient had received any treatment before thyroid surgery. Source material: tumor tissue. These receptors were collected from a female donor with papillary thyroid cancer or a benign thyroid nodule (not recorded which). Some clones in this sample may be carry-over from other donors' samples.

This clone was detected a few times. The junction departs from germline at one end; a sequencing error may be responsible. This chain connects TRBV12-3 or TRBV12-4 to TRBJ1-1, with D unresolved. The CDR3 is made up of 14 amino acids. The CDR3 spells CASSLGVANTESFF. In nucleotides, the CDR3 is TGTGCCAGCAGTTTAGGGGTGGCGAACACTGAATCTTTCTTT.

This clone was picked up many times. Here the CDR3 reads CASSKNPPGLAGENEQFF. The CDR3 bases are TGTGCCAGCAGCAAGAACCCCCCGGGACTAGCGGGAGAAAATGAGCAGTTCTTC. The chain links TRBV4-2 to TRBJ2-1; TRBD2 agrees at 14 bases. V lost 5 bases to trimming and J lost 7 bases; unmatched junction nucleotides: 13. Germline lookup yields CDR1 LGHNA and CDR2 YNFKEQ. There are 18 residues in the CDR3.

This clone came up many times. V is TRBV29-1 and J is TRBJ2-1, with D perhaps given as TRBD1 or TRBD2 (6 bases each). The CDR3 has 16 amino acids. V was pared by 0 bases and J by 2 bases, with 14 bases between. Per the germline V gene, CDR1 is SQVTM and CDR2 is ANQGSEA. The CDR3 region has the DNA TGCAGCGTTGAAGAAGGAGGGGGAGAAACCTACAATGAGCAGTTCTTC. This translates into CSVEEGGGETYNEQFF.

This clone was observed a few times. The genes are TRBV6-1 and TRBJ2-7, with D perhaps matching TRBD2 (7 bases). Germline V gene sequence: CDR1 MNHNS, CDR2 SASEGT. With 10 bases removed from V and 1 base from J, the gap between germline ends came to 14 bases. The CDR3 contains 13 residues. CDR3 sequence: CAIRGGSSYEQYF. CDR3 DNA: TGTGCCATCAGGGGAGGGAGTTCCTACGAGCAGTACTTC.

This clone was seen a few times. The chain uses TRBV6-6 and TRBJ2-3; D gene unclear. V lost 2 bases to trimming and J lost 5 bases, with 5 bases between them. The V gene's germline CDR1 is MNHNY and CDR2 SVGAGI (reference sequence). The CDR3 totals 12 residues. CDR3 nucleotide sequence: TGTGCCAGCAGTTACGATGGAGATACGCAGTATTTT. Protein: CASSYDGDTQYF.

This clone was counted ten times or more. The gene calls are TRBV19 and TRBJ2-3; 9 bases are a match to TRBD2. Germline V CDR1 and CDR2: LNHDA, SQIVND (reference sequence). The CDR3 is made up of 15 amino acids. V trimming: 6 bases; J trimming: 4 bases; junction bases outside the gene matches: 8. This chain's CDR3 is CASRPQLAGPDTQYF. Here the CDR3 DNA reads TGTGCCAGTAGACCCCAGCTAGCGGGACCAGATACGCAGTATTTT.

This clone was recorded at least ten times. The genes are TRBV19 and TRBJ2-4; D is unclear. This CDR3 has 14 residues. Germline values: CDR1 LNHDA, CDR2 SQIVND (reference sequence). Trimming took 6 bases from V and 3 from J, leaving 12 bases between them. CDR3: CASSPQELKNIQYF. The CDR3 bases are TGTGCCAGTAGCCCCCAGGAGCTCAAAAACATTCAGTACTTC.

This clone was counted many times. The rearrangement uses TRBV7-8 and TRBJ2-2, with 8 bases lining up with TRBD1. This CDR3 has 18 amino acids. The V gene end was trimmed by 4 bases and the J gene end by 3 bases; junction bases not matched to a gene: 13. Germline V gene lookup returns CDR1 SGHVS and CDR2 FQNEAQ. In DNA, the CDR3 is TGTGCCAGCAGCTCCAATAGACAGGGGATAAGGGACACCGGGGAGCTGTTTTTT. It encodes CASSSNRQGIRDTGELFF.

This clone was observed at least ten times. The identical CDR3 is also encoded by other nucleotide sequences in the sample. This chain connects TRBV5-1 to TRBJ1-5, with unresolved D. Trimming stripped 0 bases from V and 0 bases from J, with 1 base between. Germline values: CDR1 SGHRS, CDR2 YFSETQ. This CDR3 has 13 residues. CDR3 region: CASSLDSNQPQHF. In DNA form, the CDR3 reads TGCGCCAGCAGCTTGGATAGCAATCAGCCCCAGCATTTT.

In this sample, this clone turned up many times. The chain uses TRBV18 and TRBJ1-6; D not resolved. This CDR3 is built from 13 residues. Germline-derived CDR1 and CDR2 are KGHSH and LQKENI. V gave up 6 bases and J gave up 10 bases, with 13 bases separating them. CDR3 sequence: CASSPETSSPLHF. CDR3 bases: TGTGCCAGCTCCCCTGAAACGTCCTCACCCCTCCACTTT.

The CDR3 loop is CASSLAVTNNSPLHF. As DNA, the CDR3 is TGTGCCAGCAGCTTAGCGGTGACAAATAATTCACCCCTCCACTTT. The chain has TRBV7-2 and TRBJ1-6; D ambiguous. There are 15 residues in the CDR3. Germline CDR1 reads SGHTA; CDR2 reads FQGNSA. With 0 bases removed from V and 5 bases from J, the gap between germline ends came to 8 bases.

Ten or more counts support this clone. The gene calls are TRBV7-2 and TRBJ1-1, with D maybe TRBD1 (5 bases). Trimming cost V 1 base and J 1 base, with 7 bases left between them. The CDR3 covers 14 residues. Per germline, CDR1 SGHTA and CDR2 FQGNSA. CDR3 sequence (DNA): TGTGCCAGCAGCTTAGGTGACAGGAACACTGAAGCTTTCTTT. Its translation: CASSLGDRNTEAFF.

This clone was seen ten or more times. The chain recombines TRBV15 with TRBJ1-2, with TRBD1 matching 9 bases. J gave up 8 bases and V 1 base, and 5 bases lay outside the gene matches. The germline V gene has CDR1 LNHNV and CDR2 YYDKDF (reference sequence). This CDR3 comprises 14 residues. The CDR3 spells CATSRVGQGGGYTF. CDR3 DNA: TGTGCCACCAGCAGAGTGGGACAGGGAGGAGGCTACACCTTC.

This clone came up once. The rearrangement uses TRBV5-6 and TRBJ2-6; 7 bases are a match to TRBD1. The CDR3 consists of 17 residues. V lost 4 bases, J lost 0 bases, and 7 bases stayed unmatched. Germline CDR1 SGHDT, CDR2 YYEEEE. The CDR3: CASSHRDSVSGANVLTF. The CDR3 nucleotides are TGTGCCAGCAGCCACCGGGACAGCGTCTCTGGGGCCAACGTCCTGACTTTC.

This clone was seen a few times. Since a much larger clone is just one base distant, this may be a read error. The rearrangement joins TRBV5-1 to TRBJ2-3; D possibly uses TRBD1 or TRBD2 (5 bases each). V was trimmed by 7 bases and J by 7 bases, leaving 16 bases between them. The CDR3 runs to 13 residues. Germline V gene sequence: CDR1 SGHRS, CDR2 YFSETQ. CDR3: CASGEFRTYTQYF. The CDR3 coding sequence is TGCGCCAGCGGGGAGTTCCGGACATATACGCAGTATTTT.

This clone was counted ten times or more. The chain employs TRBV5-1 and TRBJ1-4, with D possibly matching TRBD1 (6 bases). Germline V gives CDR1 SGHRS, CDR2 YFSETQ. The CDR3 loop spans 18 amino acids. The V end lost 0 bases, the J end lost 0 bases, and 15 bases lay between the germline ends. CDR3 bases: TGCGCCAGCAGCTTGGGAGCTTCAGGGGCCGCAACTAATGAAAAACTGTTTTTT. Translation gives CASSLGASGAATNEKLFF.

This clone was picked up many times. The CDR3 loop is CASSDIWEQYF. The CDR3 nucleotides are TGTGCCAGCTCTGACATCTGGGAGCAGTACTTC. This chain connects TRBV2 to TRBJ2-7; D is unresolved. The ends were cut back, 8 bases at V and 7 bases at J, with 12 bases in the middle. Germline CDR1 and CDR2: SNHLY and FYNNEI. The CDR3 consists of 11 residues.

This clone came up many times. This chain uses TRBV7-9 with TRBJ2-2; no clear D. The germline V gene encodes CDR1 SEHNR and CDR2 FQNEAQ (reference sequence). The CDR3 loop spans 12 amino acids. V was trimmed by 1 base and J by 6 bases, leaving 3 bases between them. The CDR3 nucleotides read TGTGCCAGCAGCTTAGGCGCCGGGGAGCTGTTTTTT. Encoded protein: CASSLGAGELFF.

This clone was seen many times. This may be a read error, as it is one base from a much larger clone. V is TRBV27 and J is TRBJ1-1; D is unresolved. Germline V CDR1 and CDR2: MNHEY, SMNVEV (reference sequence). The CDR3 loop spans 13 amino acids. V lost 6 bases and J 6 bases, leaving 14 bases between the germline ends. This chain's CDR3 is CASRGIRGAEAFF. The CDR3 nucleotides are TGTGCCAGCAGGGGCATCCGAGGAGCTGAAGCTTTCTTT.

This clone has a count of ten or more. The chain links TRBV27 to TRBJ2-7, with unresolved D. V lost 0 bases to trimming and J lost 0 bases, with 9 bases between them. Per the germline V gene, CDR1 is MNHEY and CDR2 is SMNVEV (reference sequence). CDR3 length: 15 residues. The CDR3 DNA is TGTGCCAGCAGTTTATCCCAGCTGGTCTCCTACGAGCAGTACTTC. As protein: CASSLSQLVSYEQYF.

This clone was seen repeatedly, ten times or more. CDR3 sequence (DNA): TGTGCCAGCAGCCGAGGACAGCCCGGCTACACCTTC. It codes for CASSRGQPGYTF. The rearrangement links TRBV12-3 or TRBV12-4 to TRBJ1-2; tentative D call: TRBD1 (6 bases). V shed 6 bases and J shed 8 bases, with 13 bases lying between them. The CDR3 spans 12 residues.

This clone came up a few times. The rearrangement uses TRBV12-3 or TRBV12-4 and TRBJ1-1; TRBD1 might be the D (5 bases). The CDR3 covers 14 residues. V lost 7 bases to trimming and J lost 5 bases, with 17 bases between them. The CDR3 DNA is TGTGCCAGCACTCTAGACAGCTGGGGAACTGAAGCTTTCTTT. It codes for CASTLDSWGTEAFF.

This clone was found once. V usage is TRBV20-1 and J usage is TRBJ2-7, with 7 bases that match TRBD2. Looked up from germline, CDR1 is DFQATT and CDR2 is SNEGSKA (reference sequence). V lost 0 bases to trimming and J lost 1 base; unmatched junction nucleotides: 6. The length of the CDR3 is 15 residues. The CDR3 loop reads CSARDPTGGSYEQYF. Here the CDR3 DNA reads TGCAGTGCTAGAGATCCCACGGGAGGATCCTACGAGCAGTACTTC.

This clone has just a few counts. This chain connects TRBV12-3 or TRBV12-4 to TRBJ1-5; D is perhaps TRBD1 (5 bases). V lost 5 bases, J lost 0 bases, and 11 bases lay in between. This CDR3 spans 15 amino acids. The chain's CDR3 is CASSLPQDSNQPQHF. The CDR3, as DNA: TGTGCCAGCAGTCTACCACAGGATAGCAATCAGCCCCAGCATTTT.

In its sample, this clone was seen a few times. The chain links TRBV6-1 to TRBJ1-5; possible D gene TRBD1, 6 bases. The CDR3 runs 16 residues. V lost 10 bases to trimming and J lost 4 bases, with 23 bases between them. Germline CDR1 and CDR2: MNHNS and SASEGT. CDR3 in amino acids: CAIRAGTWSPNQPQHF. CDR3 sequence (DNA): TGTGCCATCAGAGCCGGGACATGGTCTCCTAATCAGCCCCAGCATTTT.

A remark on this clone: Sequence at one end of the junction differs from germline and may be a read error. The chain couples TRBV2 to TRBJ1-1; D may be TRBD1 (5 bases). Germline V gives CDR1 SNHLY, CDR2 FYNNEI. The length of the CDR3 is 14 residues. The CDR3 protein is CASRTPEGYTEALF. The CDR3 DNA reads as TGTGCCAGCAGAACACCGGAGGGGTACACTGAAGCTCTCTTT.

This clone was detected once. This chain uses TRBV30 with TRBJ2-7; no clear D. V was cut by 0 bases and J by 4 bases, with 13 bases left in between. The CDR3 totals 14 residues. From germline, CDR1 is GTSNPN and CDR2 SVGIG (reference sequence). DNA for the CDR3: TGTGCCTGGAGTGTAGTTAACGGCCTATACGAGCAGTACTTC. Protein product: CAWSVVNGLYEQYF.

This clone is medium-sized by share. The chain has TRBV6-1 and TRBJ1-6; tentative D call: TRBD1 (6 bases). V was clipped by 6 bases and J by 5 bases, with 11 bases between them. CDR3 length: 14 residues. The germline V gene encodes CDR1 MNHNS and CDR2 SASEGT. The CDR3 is CASRMDRHNSPLHF. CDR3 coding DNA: TGTGCCAGCAGAATGGACAGACATAATTCACCCCTCCACTTT.

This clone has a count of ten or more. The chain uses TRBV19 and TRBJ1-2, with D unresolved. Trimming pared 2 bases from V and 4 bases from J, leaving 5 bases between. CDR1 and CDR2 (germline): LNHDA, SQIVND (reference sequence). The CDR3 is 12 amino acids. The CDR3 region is CASSIRSYGYTF. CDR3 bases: TGTGCCAGTAGTATAAGAAGCTATGGCTACACCTTC.

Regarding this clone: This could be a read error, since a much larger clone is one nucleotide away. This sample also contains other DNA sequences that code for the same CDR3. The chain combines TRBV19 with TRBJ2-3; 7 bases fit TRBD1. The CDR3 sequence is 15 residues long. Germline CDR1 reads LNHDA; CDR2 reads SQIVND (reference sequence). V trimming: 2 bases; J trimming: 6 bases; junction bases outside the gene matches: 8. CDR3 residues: CASSIHRGPGDTQYF. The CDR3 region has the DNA TGTGCCAGTAGTATACACAGGGGTCCCGGGGATACGCAGTATTTT.